Only one count was recorded for the clone carrying this T cell receptor beta chain. What it binds is unknown. After removal of 4 bases from V and 1 base from J, the junction contained 6 bases not matched to a gene. CDR1 is SQVTM, CDR2 ANQGSEA, per germline. The CDR3 covers 14 residues. Both 60 Vbeta primers and 13 Jbeta primers went into the PCR. Here immunoSEQ multiplex PCR was the method, and the copy in TCRdb shows in-frame clones only, minus some. The sample lists 90,000 to 100,000 clones, 75% to 85% occurring once. This sample is part of a study of cytomegalovirus exposure and HLA in healthy donors. Whole-study results and caveats: TCR beta V segments were, for the most part, productive about 87% or about 30% of the time in an earlier analysis.

The chain combines TRBV29-1 with TRBJ1-1; TRBD1 aligns across 7 bases. The sequence was collected from a woman aged 40 to 55 in good health and CMV-seronegative. Sequenced material: PBMCs. The CDR3 DNA follows: TGCAGCGTTGGAGGGGGCCTATGGAACACTGAAGCTTTCTTT. Protein sequence: CSVGGGLWNTEAFF.